This record looks at one TCR beta chain sequence and its context. Germline V gene data show CDR1 as GTSNPN and CDR2 as SVGIG (reference sequence). J gave up 3 bases and V 3 bases, and 5 bases lay outside the gene matches. This CDR3 is 14 amino acids long. The data derive from a study of sequential checkpoint blockade in melanoma. Whole-study context: First-line arms were nivolumab then ipilimumab, or the reverse, randomized 1:1.

This table comes from immunoSEQ multiplex PCR, and its TCRdb copy is limited to in-frame clones, with some not included. The sample shows tens of thousands of clones, approximately 86% of them seen only once. The treatment denotes: randomized to nivolumab then ipilimumab (arm A) or the reverse (arm B). None of the patients previously received DNA-damaging chemotherapy. This receptor was taken from a human donor with melanoma. The genes are TRBV30 and TRBJ2-3; 8 nucleotides match TRBD2. The sample in question was CD8+ T cells sorted from blood (inferred from file names), obtained from a patient given nivolumab and ipilimumab in sequence. The CDR3 sequence is CAWSRRGETDTQYF. For the CDR3, the DNA is TGTGCCTGGAGCAGGCGGGGGGAGACAGATACGCAGTATTTT.